The 4 T cell receptor beta chains given below trace back to one sample, sequenced in a study of blood T cell repertoires in COVID-19. This table comes from immunoSEQ multiplex PCR, and its TCRdb copy is limited to in-frame clones, with some not included. The repertoire consists of approximately 260,000 clones, with nearly 90% occurring once and the leading ten covering 2.1%. Sequences were obtained from peripheral blood. The receptors come from a woman in her sixties with COVID-19, enrolled during active disease.

In this sample, this clone turned up once. The V gene is TRBV7-3, the J gene TRBJ1-1; maybe TRBD1 (6 bases). Germline lookup yields CDR1 SGHTA and CDR2 FQGTGA. The V gene lost 5 bases and the J gene lost 5 bases, with 15 bases spanning the gap. There are 14 residues in the CDR3. CDR3 nucleotides: TGTGCCAGCAGCCTTGACAGGACACGAACTGAAGCTTTCTTT. Amino acid sequence: CASSLDRTRTEAFF.

This rearrangement joins TRBV6-2 or TRBV6-3 to TRBJ2-1; 8 nucleotides agree with TRBD1. The CDR3 runs 17 residues. Germline CDR1 reads MNHEY; CDR2 reads SVGEGT. V trimming: 4 bases; J trimming: 4 bases; junction bases outside the gene matches: 12. Here the CDR3 reads CASSSPIAGGGYNEQFF. CDR3 sequence (DNA): TGTGCCAGCAGTTCTCCCATCGCAGGGGGCGGTTACAATGAGCAGTTCTTC.

The J gene is TRBJ2-7, the V gene TRBV11-2; D gene unclear. This CDR3 is built from 13 residues. CDR1 is SGHAT, CDR2 FQNNGV, per germline. Trimming cost V 5 bases and J 6 bases, with 14 bases left between them. CDR3 sequence (DNA): TGTGCCAGCAGCCTCTCATTCCGACTCGAGCAGTACTTC. Translated, it gives CASSLSFRLEQYF.

V is TRBV3-1 (or the pseudogene TRBV3-2) and J is TRBJ2-7, with TRBD2 as a possible D gene (5 bases). The germline V gene has CDR1 LGHDT and CDR2 YNNKEL (reference sequence). This CDR3 comprises 16 residues. V lost 1 base to trimming and J lost 2 bases, with 15 bases between them. CDR3 bases: TGTGCCAGCAGCCAAGCCGAGGAGGTGGGTGCCTACGAGCAGTACTTC. This gives the protein CASSQAEEVGAYEQYF.